The next 9 T cell receptor beta chains were all read from a single sample in a study of T cells in Graves' hyperthyroidism and ophthalmopathy. RNA transcripts were the template for amplifying TCR beta CDR3 regions. TCR CDR3 underwent first-round RT-PCR with the HTBI primer set. TCRdb ran MiXCR on the multiplex PCR reads and lists one entry per CDR3 protein. Found here are about 600,000 distinct CDR3 sequences, 14% of them singletons; the top ten hold less than 9%. What was sequenced was blood. The source of these receptors is a woman younger than 35 with Graves' ophthalmopathy.

This clonotype was picked up a small number of times. The V call is TRBV19, the J call TRBJ1-5; the D gene is possibly TRBD1 (5 bases). The CDR3 has 14 amino acids. The germline V gene encodes CDR1 LNHDA and CDR2 SQIVND (reference sequence). V lost 9 bases and J lost 9, with 21 bases in between. The CDR3 DNA follows: TGTGCCAGCGTGGCACAATCGGTGGGGGGGCCCCAGCATTTT. Its protein is CASVAQSVGGPQHF.

In its sample, this clonotype was seen a few times. The chain employs TRBV16 and TRBJ1-1; 9 bases are a match to TRBD1. Germline V gene lookup returns CDR1 KGHSY and CDR2 FQNENV. The V gene end was trimmed by 4 bases and the J gene end by 5 bases; junction bases not matched to a gene: 8. This CDR3 contains 15 residues. CDR3 in DNA: TGTGCCAGCAGCCCGTCTACAGGGGGCGCAACTGAAGCTTTCTTT. This codes for CASSPSTGGATEAFF.

At least ten counts were recorded for this clonotype. This chain uses TRBV5-8 with TRBJ1-4, with 8 bases aligning to TRBD1. The CDR3 consists of 18 residues. CDR1 SGHTS and CDR2 YDEGEE come from the germline V gene. Trimming took 3 bases from V and 0 from J; bases not matched to a gene: 10. The CDR3 bases are TGTGCCAGCAGCTCGGGACAGGCTATCCCCGCAACTAATGAAAAACTGTTTTTT. This encodes CASSSGQAIPATNEKLFF.

The chain is built from TRBV20-1 and TRBJ1-2; the D is unclear. Germline lookup yields CDR1 DFQATT and CDR2 SNEGSKA (reference sequence). CDR3 length: 15 residues. V was trimmed by 0 bases and J by 4 bases, leaving 15 bases between them. For the CDR3, the DNA is TGCAGTGCTAGAGATTACGCGGACGCTGTCTATGGCTACACCTTC. Its translation is CSARDYADAVYGYTF.

This clonotype was recorded a few times. The chain has TRBV11-1 and TRBJ2-2; TRBD2 matches at 8 bases. The CDR3 has 16 residues. V was clipped by 5 bases and J by 0 bases; unmatched bases: 5. In germline, CDR1 is SGHAT, CDR2 FQDESV (reference sequence). The CDR3 DNA sequence: TGTGCCAGCAGCCCATGGACTAGCCCGAACACCGGGGAGCTGTTTTTT. Translating it yields CASSPWTSPNTGELFF.

At least ten counts were recorded for this clonotype. CDR3 coding DNA: TGTGCCAGCAGCGCACCCGGGAAATCCTACGAGCAGTACTTC. Its translation: CASSAPGKSYEQYF. This chain joins TRBV7-2 and TRBJ2-7, with a possible D match to TRBD2 (5 bases). Germline CDR1 reads SGHTA; CDR2 reads FQGNSA. With 5 bases removed from V and 1 base from J, the gap between germline ends came to 12 bases. CDR3 length: 14 residues.

This clonotype was picked up many times. V usage is TRBV11-2 and J usage is TRBJ2-6; D may be TRBD2 (5 bases). Trimming stripped 5 bases from V and 3 bases from J, with 8 bases between. This CDR3 region has 14 residues. Germline V CDR1 and CDR2: SGHAT, FQNNGV. The CDR3 loop reads CASSLRDGANVLTF. The CDR3 nucleotides read TGTGCCAGCAGCCTTCGGGATGGGGCCAACGTCCTGACTTTC.

This clonotype turned up a few times. The chain combines TRBV12-3 or TRBV12-4 with TRBJ2-1, with D maybe TRBD1 (6 bases). This CDR3 has 15 amino acids. Trimming left V 3 bases short and J 3 bases short, with 12 bases between. CDR3 coding DNA: TGTGCCAGCAGTTTGGGTAGACAGGACTACAATGAGCAGTTCTTC. Its translation: CASSLGRQDYNEQFF.

This clonotype was observed a few times. This may come from a read error, since a much larger clone is one base off. This chain links TRBV12-3 or TRBV12-4 with TRBJ1-2; 12 positions match TRBD1. There are 16 residues in the CDR3. The CDR3 loop reads CVSSYATGQGAGGYTF. DNA of the CDR3: TGTGTCAGCAGTTACGCGACGGGACAGGGGGCAGGTGGCTACACCTTC.